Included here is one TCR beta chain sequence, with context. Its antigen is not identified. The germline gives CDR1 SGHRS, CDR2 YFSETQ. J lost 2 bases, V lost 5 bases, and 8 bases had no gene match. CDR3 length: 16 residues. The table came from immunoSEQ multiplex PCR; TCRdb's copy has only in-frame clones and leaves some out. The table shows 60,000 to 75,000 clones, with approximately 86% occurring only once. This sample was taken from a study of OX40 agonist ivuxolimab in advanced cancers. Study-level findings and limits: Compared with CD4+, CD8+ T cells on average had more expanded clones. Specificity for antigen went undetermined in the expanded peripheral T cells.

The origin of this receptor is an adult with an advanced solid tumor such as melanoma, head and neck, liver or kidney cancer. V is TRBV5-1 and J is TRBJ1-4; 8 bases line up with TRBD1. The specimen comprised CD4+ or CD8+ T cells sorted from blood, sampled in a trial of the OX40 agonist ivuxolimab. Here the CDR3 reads CASRSKTGATNEKLFF. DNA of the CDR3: TGCGCCAGCAGGTCCAAGACAGGGGCTACTAATGAAAAACTGTTTTTT.